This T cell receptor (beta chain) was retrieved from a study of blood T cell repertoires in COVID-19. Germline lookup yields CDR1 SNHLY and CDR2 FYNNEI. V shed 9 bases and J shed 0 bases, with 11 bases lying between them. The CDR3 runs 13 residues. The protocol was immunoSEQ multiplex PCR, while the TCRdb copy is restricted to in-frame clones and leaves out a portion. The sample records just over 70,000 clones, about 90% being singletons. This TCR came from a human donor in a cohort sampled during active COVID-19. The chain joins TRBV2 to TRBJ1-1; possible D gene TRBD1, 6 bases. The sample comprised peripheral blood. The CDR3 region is CASEGHMNTEAFF. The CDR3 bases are TGTGCCAGTGAGGGACACATGAACACTGAAGCTTTCTTT.